A selection of T cell receptor beta chains follows, all from one sample in a study of T cell responses to AZD1222 COVID-19 vaccine. TCRdb's copy holds only in-frame clones and misses some; the assay was immunoSEQ multiplex PCR. The sample lists over 150,000 clones, 90% occurring once. Material: peripheral blood, obtained on day 0 of AZD1222 vaccination. The receptors here all came from an adult in good health. Each CDR3 is given with its conserved first and last residue. D genes are given only for firm matches. Rows may omit the clone size; those that give it use once, few, many or a size class.

clone_size: .
j_call: TRBJ1-5
v_call: TRBV7-9
d_call: .
cdr3_aa: CASSLVGTPGGQPQHF
cdr3_nt: TGTGCCAGCAGCCTAGTCGGTACCCCGGGCGGTCAGCCCCAGCATTTT

clone_size: .
j_call: TRBJ2-4
v_call: TRBV7-2
d_call: .
cdr3_aa: CASSPALVGVVAKNIQYF
cdr3_nt: TGTGCCAGCAGCCCAGCCCTGGTGGGGGTTGTTGCCAAAAACATTCAGTACTTC

clone_size: few
j_call: TRBJ2-1
v_call: TRBV21-1
d_call: .
cdr3_aa: CASSKGQGYGYNEQFF
cdr3_nt: TGTGCCAGCAGCAAGGGACAGGGATATGGGTACAATGAGCAGTTCTTC

clone_size: .
j_call: TRBJ1-1
v_call: TRBV27
d_call: .
cdr3_aa: CASTDKNTEAFF
cdr3_nt: TGTGCCAGCACGGACAAGAACACTGAAGCTTTCTTT

clone_size: .
j_call: TRBJ1-2
v_call: TRBV6-5
d_call: TRBD1
cdr3_aa: CASGYRGVSNYGYTF
cdr3_nt: TGTGCCAGCGGGTACAGGGGAGTCAGTAACTATGGCTACACCTTC

clone_size: .
j_call: TRBJ2-3
v_call: TRBV11-1
d_call: TRBD2
cdr3_aa: CASSLDSPGGADTQYF
cdr3_nt: TGTGCCAGCAGCTTAGACTCCCCGGGGGGGGCAGATACGCAGTATTTT

clone_size: once
j_call: TRBJ2-1
v_call: TRBV2
d_call: TRBD1
cdr3_aa: CASSPGTGGGESYNEQFF
cdr3_nt: TGTGCCAGCAGTCCCGGGACAGGGGGCGGAGAGTCCTACAATGAGCAGTTCTTC

clone_size: .
j_call: TRBJ1-1
v_call: TRBV7-8
d_call: .
cdr3_aa: CASSFRSANTEAFF
cdr3_nt: TGTGCCAGCAGCTTCCGGAGTGCGAACACTGAAGCTTTCTTT

clone_size: .
j_call: TRBJ2-3
v_call: TRBV4-2
d_call: TRBD2
cdr3_aa: CASSQGWGLAGDGSDTQYF
cdr3_nt: TGTGCCAGCAGCCAAGGATGGGGGCTAGCGGGAGATGGTTCAGATACGCAGTATTTT

clone_size: .
j_call: TRBJ2-7
v_call: TRBV30
d_call: TRBD2
cdr3_aa: CAWSLAGPYEQYF
cdr3_nt: TGTGCCTGGAGTCTAGCGGGCCCCTACGAGCAGTACTTC

clone_size: .
j_call: TRBJ1-5
v_call: TRBV4-3
d_call: .
cdr3_aa: CASSQGRGSNQPQHF
cdr3_nt: TGCGCCAGCAGCCAAGGGAGGGGTAGCAATCAGCCCCAGCATTTT

clone_size: .
j_call: TRBJ1-1
v_call: TRBV6-1
d_call: .
cdr3_aa: CASLAQKPLEAFF
cdr3_nt: TGTGCCAGCTTGGCCCAGAAGCCTCTTGAAGCTTTCTTT

clone_size: .
j_call: TRBJ2-1
v_call: TRBV10-1
d_call: .
cdr3_aa: CASSEGGSGNEQFF
cdr3_nt: TGCGCCAGCAGTGAGGGAGGGTCGGGGAATGAGCAGTTCTTC

clone_size: .
j_call: TRBJ2-5
v_call: TRBV29-1
d_call: .
cdr3_aa: CSVPVGRETQYF
cdr3_nt: TGCAGCGTCCCGGTGGGGCGAGAGACCCAGTACTTC

clone_size: .
j_call: TRBJ2-2
v_call: TRBV18
d_call: .
cdr3_aa: CASSPKAGTGELFF
cdr3_nt: TGTGCCAGCTCACCAAAGGCCGGTACCGGGGAGCTGTTTTTT

clone_size: .
j_call: TRBJ2-3
v_call: TRBV11-2
d_call: TRBD2
cdr3_aa: CASSPGLAGGLVDTQYF
cdr3_nt: TGTGCCAGCAGCCCCGGGCTAGCGGGGGGACTCGTGGATACGCAGTATTTT

clone_size: .
j_call: TRBJ1-4
v_call: TRBV27
d_call: .
cdr3_aa: CASSFSQGVEKLFF
cdr3_nt: TGTGCCAGCAGTTTTAGTCAGGGTGTGGAAAAACTGTTTTTT

clone_size: .
j_call: TRBJ2-1
v_call: TRBV7-3
d_call: TRBD2
cdr3_aa: CASSSGTSGSRSEQFF
cdr3_nt: TGTGCCAGCAGCTCCGGGACTAGCGGGAGTAGAAGTGAGCAGTTCTTC

clone_size: .
j_call: TRBJ1-3
v_call: TRBV9
d_call: .
cdr3_aa: CASSVGANGNTIYF
cdr3_nt: TGTGCCAGCAGCGTAGGGGCGAATGGAAACACCATATATTTT

clone_size: .
j_call: TRBJ2-7
v_call: TRBV3-1/TRBV3-2
d_call: .
cdr3_aa: CASSQVGSGLQYF
cdr3_nt: TGTGCCAGCAGCCAAGTGGGCTCAGGTCTCCAGTACTTC

clone_size: .
j_call: TRBJ1-3
v_call: TRBV9
d_call: .
cdr3_aa: CASSVGESGNTIYF
cdr3_nt: TGTGCCAGCAGCGTAGGGGAATCTGGAAACACCATATATTTT

clone_size: .
j_call: TRBJ1-5
v_call: TRBV2
d_call: .
cdr3_aa: CASRLTAGGQPQHF
cdr3_nt: TGTGCCAGCAGACTCACAGCGGGAGGACAGCCCCAGCATTTT

clone_size: .
j_call: TRBJ2-5
v_call: TRBV13
d_call: TRBD2
cdr3_aa: CASSLRLAGGLGETQYF
cdr3_nt: TGTGCCAGCAGCTTGCGACTAGCGGGAGGGCTAGGGGAGACCCAGTACTTC

clone_size: few
j_call: TRBJ1-2
v_call: TRBV20-1
d_call: .
cdr3_aa: CSARADYGYTF
cdr3_nt: TGCAGTGCTAGGGCAGATTATGGCTACACCTTC

clone_size: .
j_call: TRBJ1-2
v_call: TRBV2
d_call: TRBD1
cdr3_aa: CASSSQGVRDYGYTF
cdr3_nt: TGTGCCAGCAGCTCTCAGGGGGTTAGGGACTATGGCTACACCTTC

clone_size: .
j_call: TRBJ2-2
v_call: TRBV5-1
d_call: TRBD1
cdr3_aa: CASSWGDRGKAGELFF
cdr3_nt: TGCGCCAGCAGCTGGGGAGACAGGGGGAAGGCCGGGGAGCTGTTTTTT

clone_size: .
j_call: TRBJ2-3
v_call: TRBV9
d_call: TRBD2
cdr3_aa: CASSPRERGLTDTQYF
cdr3_nt: TGTGCCAGCAGCCCCAGAGAGCGGGGGTTGACAGATACGCAGTATTTT

clone_size: few
j_call: TRBJ2-3
v_call: TRBV27
d_call: .
cdr3_aa: CASSVSMTPEGTDTQYF
cdr3_nt: TGTGCCAGCTCGGTGTCGATGACTCCCGAGGGAACAGATACGCAGTATTTT

clone_size: .
j_call: TRBJ2-1
v_call: TRBV9
d_call: TRBD1
cdr3_aa: CASSPPDRGLDNEQFF
cdr3_nt: TGTGCCAGCAGCCCCCCCGACAGGGGGCTCGATAATGAGCAGTTCTTC

clone_size: .
j_call: TRBJ1-5
v_call: TRBV5-1
d_call: .
cdr3_aa: CASSLAGQGPQPQHF
cdr3_nt: TGCGCCAGCAGCTTGGCTGGTCAGGGCCCCCAGCCCCAGCATTTT

clone_size: .
j_call: TRBJ2-1
v_call: TRBV2
d_call: .
cdr3_aa: CASQPRVMDHNEQFF
cdr3_nt: TGTGCCAGCCAACCTCGGGTTATGGACCACAATGAGCAGTTCTTC

clone_size: .
j_call: TRBJ1-1
v_call: TRBV9
d_call: .
cdr3_aa: CASSITSQNTEAFF
cdr3_nt: TGTGCCAGCAGCATAACTTCTCAGAACACTGAAGCTTTCTTT

clone_size: .
j_call: TRBJ1-2
v_call: TRBV12-3/TRBV12-4
d_call: TRBD1
cdr3_aa: CASWDWTGGYTF
cdr3_nt: TGTGCCAGCTGGGATTGGACAGGCGGCTACACCTTC

clone_size: .
j_call: TRBJ1-2
v_call: TRBV5-6
d_call: .
cdr3_aa: CASSLIGHYGYTF
cdr3_nt: TGTGCCAGCAGCTTGATAGGGCACTATGGCTACACCTTC

clone_size: .
j_call: TRBJ1-2
v_call: TRBV6-5
d_call: TRBD1
cdr3_aa: CASSYDRGDNGYTF
cdr3_nt: TGTGCCAGCAGTTACGACAGGGGGGACAATGGCTACACCTTC

clone_size: .
j_call: TRBJ1-1
v_call: TRBV7-9
d_call: TRBD1
cdr3_aa: CASEGQGWTEAFF
cdr3_nt: TGTGCCAGCGAAGGACAGGGGTGGACTGAAGCTTTCTTT

clone_size: .
j_call: TRBJ1-1
v_call: TRBV6-2/TRBV6-3
d_call: .
cdr3_aa: CASSRPLNTEAFF
cdr3_nt: TGTGCCAGCAGTCGACCTCTGAACACTGAAGCTTTCTTT

clone_size: .
j_call: TRBJ2-1
v_call: TRBV7-9
d_call: .
cdr3_aa: CASSFITGWRNEQFF
cdr3_nt: TGTGCCAGCAGCTTCATCACCGGGTGGAGAAATGAGCAGTTCTTC

clone_size: once
j_call: TRBJ2-1
v_call: TRBV19
d_call: TRBD2
cdr3_aa: CASSIDERGGRNEQFF
cdr3_nt: TGTGCCAGTAGTATAGACGAGCGGGGGGGCCGCAATGAGCAGTTCTTC

clone_size: .
j_call: TRBJ1-3
v_call: TRBV30
d_call: .
cdr3_aa: CAWSDSGNTIYF
cdr3_nt: TGTGCCTGGAGTGACAGCGGAAACACCATATATTTT

clone_size: .
j_call: TRBJ1-2
v_call: TRBV6-5
d_call: TRBD1
cdr3_aa: CASSYGRGFRYGYTF
cdr3_nt: TGTGCCAGCAGTTACGGCAGGGGGTTTCGGTATGGCTACACCTTC

clone_size: .
j_call: TRBJ2-1
v_call: TRBV11-3
d_call: .
cdr3_aa: CASSLVGQSSYNEQFF
cdr3_nt: TGTGCCAGCAGCTTAGTGGGCCAAAGCTCCTACAATGAGCAGTTCTTC

clone_size: once
j_call: TRBJ2-1
v_call: TRBV11-3
d_call: .
cdr3_aa: CASSLISSSYNEQFF
cdr3_nt: TGTGCCAGCAGCTTAATTTCTAGCTCCTACAATGAGCAGTTCTTC

clone_size: .
j_call: TRBJ2-7
v_call: TRBV19
d_call: .
cdr3_aa: CASSIGGYEQYF
cdr3_nt: TGTGCCAGTAGTATAGGGGGCTACGAGCAGTACTTC

clone_size: once
j_call: TRBJ1-2
v_call: TRBV18
d_call: .
cdr3_aa: CASSPRQGSDGYTF
cdr3_nt: TGTGCCAGCTCACCAAGGCAGGGAAGTGATGGCTACACCTTC

clone_size: .
j_call: TRBJ1-4
v_call: TRBV6-5
d_call: .
cdr3_aa: CATQTQQDEKLFF
cdr3_nt: TGTGCCACCCAGACTCAACAAGATGAAAAACTGTTTTTT

clone_size: .
j_call: TRBJ1-4
v_call: TRBV21-1
d_call: .
cdr3_aa: CASSKEKGGQGILGNEKLFF
cdr3_nt: TGTGCCAGCAGCAAAGAAAAGGGTGGACAGGGTATCCTTGGTAATGAAAAACTGTTTTTT

clone_size: .
j_call: TRBJ1-1
v_call: TRBV9
d_call: TRBD1
cdr3_aa: CASSVVRGGGRNPRAFF
cdr3_nt: TGTGCCAGCAGCGTAGTTCGAGGGGGCGGAAGGAACCCCAGAGCTTTCTTT

clone_size: .
j_call: TRBJ2-1
v_call: TRBV12-5
d_call: TRBD2
cdr3_aa: CASGPSFGGLAGPNEQFF
cdr3_nt: TGTGCTAGTGGTCCGTCGTTCGGGGGCCTAGCGGGGCCTAATGAGCAGTTCTTC

clone_size: .
j_call: TRBJ2-1
v_call: TRBV20-1
d_call: .
cdr3_aa: CSARGYNEQFF
cdr3_nt: TGCAGTGCTCGCGGCTACAATGAGCAGTTCTTC

clone_size: few
j_call: TRBJ1-2
v_call: TRBV6-2/TRBV6-3
d_call: TRBD1
cdr3_aa: CASSSTGPADGYTF
cdr3_nt: TGTGCCAGCAGTTCGACAGGGCCGGCGGATGGCTACACCTTC

clone_size: .
j_call: TRBJ2-1
v_call: TRBV7-3
d_call: TRBD2
cdr3_aa: CASSLLAGVGYNEQFF
cdr3_nt: TGTGCCAGCAGCTTACTAGCGGGAGTGGGATACAATGAGCAGTTCTTC